The clone carrying this T cell receptor (beta chain) was seen many times. No antigen is known for it. The record originates from a study of T cells in Graves' hyperthyroidism and ophthalmopathy. Study overall: Peripheral blood collection took place at initial diagnosis, before any treatment.

Regions amplified from RNA transcripts were the TCR beta CDR3 regions. Using the HTBI primer set, a first-round RT-PCR was run on the TCR CDR3. TCRdb ran MiXCR on the multiplex PCR reads and lists one entry per CDR3 protein. This table has almost 350,000 distinct CDR3 sequences, 15% to 20% appearing once. Clinical symptoms, serum thyroxine and TRAb, thyroid ultrasound and orbital computed tomography together formed the diagnostic basis. Overall study findings and caveats: Ophthalmopathy cases were set apart from stable hyperthyroidism by a 13 V-J model.

This clonotype was obtained from a woman in her thirties or forties with Graves' ophthalmopathy. Sequences were obtained from blood.

The CDR3 protein is CSARWLADQYF. The CDR3 DNA reads TGCAGTGCTAGATGGCTAGCTGACCAGTACTTC. The chain uses TRBV20-1 and TRBJ2-5, with D possibly matching TRBD2 (5 bases). The V gene lost 2 bases and the J gene lost 10 bases, with 11 bases spanning the gap. There are 11 residues in the CDR3. Per germline, CDR1 DFQATT and CDR2 SNEGSKA (reference sequence).